The 10 T cell receptor beta chains below all came from one sample that was sequenced in a study of early T cells in non-severe SARS-CoV-2 infection. TCRdb re-derived calls from the 5' RACE reads in MiXCR, one entry per CDR3 protein. The sample includes approximately 71,000 distinct CDR3 sequences, roughly 13% seen only once; the top ten take around an eighth. The material sequenced was whole blood. The receptors here all came from an adult who was a healthcare worker with PCR-confirmed SARS-CoV-2 infection or an uninfected control (not recorded which).

In this sample, this clonotype turned up many times. The chain couples TRBV2 to TRBJ2-1; D possibly corresponds to TRBD2 (5 bases). The germline V gene has CDR1 SNHLY and CDR2 FYNNEI. The CDR3 runs to 15 residues. Trimming removed 5 bases from V and 1 base from J, with 12 bases in between. CDR3 in DNA: TGTGCCAGCAGTTTCTGGACTGAGTCCTACAATGAGCAGTTCTTC. It translates to CASSFWTESYNEQFF.

V gene TRBV10-3 combines with J gene TRBJ2-3; a weak D match, TRBD2 (7 bases). Trimming took off 8 bases at V and 1 base at J, with 16 bases between the two ends. Germline CDR1 ENHRY, CDR2 SYGVKD. CDR3 length equals 15 residues. The CDR3 DNA sequence: TGTGCCATCGCCCCAGGGGCGGGGGGCACAGATACGCAGTATTTT. This translates into CAIAPGAGGTDTQYF.

This clonotype was recorded a few times. V and J are TRBV29-1 and TRBJ2-5; 8 bases fit TRBD2. Germline values: CDR1 SQVTM, CDR2 ANQGSEA. V lost 7 bases and J lost 4; bases outside the gene matches: 8. CDR3 length equals 13 residues. This chain's CDR3 is CSGTGLGRETQYF. CDR3 nucleotide sequence: TGCAGCGGGACGGGACTAGGGAGAGAGACCCAGTACTTC.

This clonotype was observed at least ten times. The V call is TRBV28, the J call TRBJ1-1; TRBD1 is a possible D gene (6 bases). The CDR3 totals 15 residues. Trimming removed 7 bases from V and 6 bases from J, with 21 bases in between. Germline CDR1 reads MDHEN; CDR2 reads SYDVKM. The CDR3 DNA is TGTGCCAGCATCCCGGGGGGGGCCAGGCCCGCTGAAGCTTTCTTT. Translated: CASIPGGARPAEAFF.

This clonotype is judged medium-sized (0.01 to 0.1%). The CDR3 region is CASSLTGQYTDTQYF. The DNA of the CDR3 is TGTGCCAGCAGTTTAACGGGACAGTACACAGATACGCAGTATTTT. The chain joins TRBV28 to TRBJ2-3, with 7 bases lining up with TRBD1. CDR1 is MDHEN and CDR2 is SYDVKM in the germline V gene. The CDR3 has 15 amino acids. With V trimmed by 2 bases and J by 2 bases, 4 bases remained unmatched.

This chain links TRBV27 with TRBJ1-1; tentative D call: TRBD1 (5 bases). V was shortened by 6 bases and J by 0 bases, with 20 bases between the two germline ends. Germline V lookup: CDR1 MNHEY, CDR2 SMNVEV (reference sequence). This CDR3 comprises 17 residues. The CDR3 sequence: CASRRGGGGLMNTEAFF. The CDR3 region has the DNA TGTGCCAGCAGGAGGGGCGGTGGGGGACTAATGAACACTGAAGCTTTCTTT.

The rearrangement links TRBV6-6 to TRBJ1-1; weak D call: TRBD1 (6 bases). Germline V gene data show CDR1 as MNHNY and CDR2 as SVGAGI (reference sequence). CDR3 length: 13 residues. The V and J ends lost 8 bases and 1 base respectively, with 11 bases between them. Written as DNA, the CDR3 is TGTGCCAGCGTAGGGACACAGAACACTGAAGCTTTCTTT. Amino acid sequence: CASVGTQNTEAFF.

The genes are TRBV18 and TRBJ1-1, with D possibly being TRBD1 (5 bases). This CDR3 has 14 amino acids. Per the germline V gene, CDR1 is KGHSH and CDR2 is LQKENI. V was clipped by 2 bases and J by 3 bases, with 10 bases between them. The CDR3 nucleotides read TGTGCCAGCTCACCAAAGGGGTCTGACACTGAAGCTTTCTTT. It specifies CASSPKGSDTEAFF. Variable domain in full (rest from reference TRBV18 and TRBJ1-1): NAGVMQNPRHLVRRRGQEARLRCSPMKGHSHVYWYRQLPEEGLKFMVYLQKENIIDESGMPKERFSAEFPKEGPSILRIQQVVRGDSAAYFCASSPKGSDTEAFFGQGTRLTVV.

In this sample, this clonotype turned up a few times. The V gene is TRBV29-1, the J gene TRBJ1-1; 9 bases line up with TRBD1. V lost 4 bases, J lost 1 base, and 4 bases stayed unmatched. The CDR3 runs to 14 residues. CDR1 and CDR2 from the germline V gene are SQVTM and ANQGSEA. CDR3 sequence: CSVVTGGTNTEAFF. DNA of the CDR3: TGCAGCGTTGTTACAGGGGGCACGAACACTGAAGCTTTCTTT.

This clonotype was detected many times. The J gene is TRBJ2-5, the V gene TRBV15; D is tentatively TRBD1 or TRBD2 (5 bases each). The CDR3 totals 14 residues. V was clipped by 0 bases and J by 4 bases, with 9 bases between them. Germline-derived CDR1 and CDR2 are LNHNV and YYDKDF (reference sequence). CDR3 coding DNA: TGTGCCACCAGCAGAGATCAGGGACGAGAGACCCAGTACTTC. Translating gives CATSRDQGRETQYF.